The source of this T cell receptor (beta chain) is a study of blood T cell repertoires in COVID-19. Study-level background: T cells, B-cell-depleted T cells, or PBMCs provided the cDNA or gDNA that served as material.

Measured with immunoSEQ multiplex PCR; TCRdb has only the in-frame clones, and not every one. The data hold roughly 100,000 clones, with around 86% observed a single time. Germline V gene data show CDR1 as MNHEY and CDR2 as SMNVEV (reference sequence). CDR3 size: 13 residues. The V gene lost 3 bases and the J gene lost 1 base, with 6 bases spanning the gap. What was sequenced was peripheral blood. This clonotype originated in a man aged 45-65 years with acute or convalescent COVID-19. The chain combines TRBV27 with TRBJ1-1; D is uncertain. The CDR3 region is CASSFSGNTEAFF. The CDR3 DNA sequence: TGTGCCAGCAGTTTTAGCGGGAACACTGAAGCTTTCTTT.